These 15 T cell receptor beta chains came from one sample sequenced in a study of blood T cell repertoires in COVID-19. Generated by immunoSEQ multiplex PCR, the TCRdb table keeps only in-frame clones and is missing some. The top ten hold under 20% of the sample, which has 30,000 to 40,000 clones, approximately 80% seen once. What was sequenced was peripheral blood. These receptors were collected from a human donor in a cohort sampled during active COVID-19.

This sequence joins TRBV5-1 and TRBJ1-2; TRBD1 matches 9 bases. CDR3 length: 14 amino acids. Germline loops: CDR1 SGHRS, CDR2 YFSETQ. Losses at the gene ends were 0 bases for V and 7 bases for J; bases not matched to a gene: 4. The CDR3 reads CASSLVQGAAGYTF. CDR3 DNA: TGCGCCAGCAGCTTGGTACAGGGGGCCGCTGGCTACACCTTC.

The V gene is TRBV7-2, the J gene TRBJ2-7; a weak D match, TRBD2 (6 bases). The V end lost 2 bases, the J end lost 2 bases, and 13 bases lay between the germline ends. CDR1 is SGHTA, CDR2 FQGNSA, per germline. The CDR3 is 15 residues long. The CDR3 coding sequence is TGTGCCAGCAGCTTATTCAACGGGGGTACCTACGAGCAGTACTTC. Translation gives CASSLFNGGTYEQYF. Variable domain in full (rest from reference TRBV7-2 and TRBJ2-7): GAGVSQSPSNKVTEKGKDVELRCDPISGHTALYWYRQSLGQGLEFLIYFQGNSAPDKSGLPSDRFSAERTGGSVSTLTIQRTQQEDSAVYLCASSLFNGGTYEQYFGPGTRLTVT.

V and J are TRBV3-1 (or the pseudogene TRBV3-2) and TRBJ2-7; TRBD2 might be the D (6 bases). CDR1 and CDR2 (germline): LGHDT, YNNKEL (reference sequence). This CDR3 region has 13 residues. Trimming shortened V by 5 bases and J by 4 bases, and 12 bases separated the two germline ends. In DNA, the CDR3 is TGTGCCAGCAGCGGTGGAGGGATATACGAGCAGTACTTC. This gives the protein CASSGGGIYEQYF.

This chain links TRBV5-6 with TRBJ2-5; maybe TRBD1 (5 bases). Trimming pared 3 bases from V and 7 bases from J, leaving 13 bases between. The germline V gene encodes CDR1 SGHDT and CDR2 YYEEEE. CDR3 length equals 13 residues. CDR3 coding DNA: TGTGCCAGCAGCTGGCAGGGTAAGGGGACCCAGTACTTC. Its translation is CASSWQGKGTQYF.

This chain joins TRBV7-6 and TRBJ2-7; 9 positions match TRBD1. Unmatched junction bases numbered 17, after V lost 5 bases and J lost 3 bases. Per germline, CDR1 SGHVS and CDR2 FNYEAQ. The CDR3 consists of 18 residues. CDR3 nucleotide sequence: TGTGCCAGCAGCCCCCTACCTTACAGGGGGCGACCTGACTACGAGCAGTACTTC. Translating it yields CASSPLPYRGRPDYEQYF.

The V call is TRBV11-1, the J call TRBJ1-2; D is ambiguous. V was shortened by 3 bases and J by 2 bases, with 10 bases between the two germline ends. There are 14 residues in the CDR3. Germline V lookup: CDR1 SGHAT, CDR2 FQDESV (reference sequence). The CDR3 region has the DNA TGTGCCAGCAGCTTCGATATCCTAAACTATGGCTACACCTTC. This gives the protein CASSFDILNYGYTF.

J is TRBJ1-4 and V is TRBV5-1; 10 bases agree with TRBD1. From germline, CDR1 is SGHRS and CDR2 YFSETQ. J lost 7 bases, V lost 4 bases, and 1 base had no gene match. The CDR3 spans 13 residues. CDR3 DNA: TGCGCCAGCAGCAGGGACAGGGGTGAAAAACTGTTTTTT. Its protein is CASSRDRGEKLFF. Using reference TRBV5-1 and TRBJ1-4 for the parts outside the CDR3, the full variable domain is KAGVTQTPRYLIKTRGQQVTLSCSPISGHRSVSWYQQTPGQGLQFLFEYFSETQRNKGNFPGRFSGRQFSNSRSEMNVSTLELGDSALYLCASSRDRGEKLFFGSGTQLSVL.

The chain uses TRBV7-3 and TRBJ1-1; possible D gene TRBD1, 6 bases. V lost 5 bases to trimming and J lost 7 bases, with 17 bases between them. Germline lookup yields CDR1 SGHTA and CDR2 FQGTGA. The CDR3 is 14 residues long. CDR3 residues: CASSRDYRADEAFF. The DNA of the CDR3 is TGTGCCAGCAGCCGAGATTACAGGGCGGATGAAGCTTTCTTT.

This clone was recorded a few times. The V and J genes are TRBV5-6 and TRBJ2-3; a weak D match, TRBD2 (6 bases). Per the germline V gene, CDR1 is SGHDT and CDR2 is YYEEEE. This CDR3 comprises 16 residues. V gave up 0 bases and J gave up 6 bases, with 17 bases separating them. This chain's CDR3 is CASSLVGGDGMDTQYF. The DNA of the CDR3 is TGTGCCAGCAGCTTGGTGGGGGGAGATGGCATGGATACGCAGTATTTT.

The V call is TRBV7-3, the J call TRBJ1-6, with 8 bases fitting TRBD1. Germline assignment: CDR1 SGHTA and CDR2 FQGTGA. Trimming cost V 4 bases and J 7 bases; bases outside gene matches: 3. The CDR3 totals 14 residues. The CDR3 spells CASSSTGGNSPLHF. The CDR3 DNA follows: TGTGCCAGCAGCTCAACAGGGGGAAATTCACCCCTCCACTTT.

The rearrangement links TRBV30 to TRBJ2-5; 14 nucleotides line up with TRBD2. Trimming cost V 2 bases and J 6 bases; bases outside gene matches: 5. This CDR3 spans 15 amino acids. CDR1 is GTSNPN and CDR2 is SVGIG in the germline V gene (reference sequence). CDR3 protein: CAWSTGTSGGKTQYF. CDR3 nucleotide sequence: TGTGCCTGGAGTACCGGGACTAGCGGGGGAAAGACCCAGTACTTC.

The chain uses TRBV9 and TRBJ1-1; D is uncertain. Trimming pared 0 bases from V and 0 bases from J, leaving 9 bases between. This CDR3 comprises 15 residues. CDR1 SGDLS and CDR2 YYNGEE come from the germline V gene. CDR3 bases: TGTGCCAGCAGCGTAGGCCCAGATATGAACACTGAAGCTTTCTTT. Translated: CASSVGPDMNTEAFF.

The rearrangement links TRBV27 to TRBJ2-7; weak D call: TRBD2 (5 bases). The germline CDR1 and CDR2 sequences are MNHEY and SMNVEV (reference sequence). This CDR3 region has 13 residues. V was clipped by 5 bases and J by 6 bases, with 14 bases between them. The CDR3 coding sequence is TGTGCCAGCAGTCCCAACGAGGGTTTCGAGCAGTACTTC. Protein sequence: CASSPNEGFEQYF.

This clone has a single count. The CDR3, as DNA: TGTGCCAGCAGTTTATTGGGGAGACACGAGCAGTACTTC. This encodes CASSLLGRHEQYF. The chain is built from TRBV27 and TRBJ2-7; tentatively, D is TRBD2 (5 bases). Per germline, CDR1 MNHEY and CDR2 SMNVEV (reference sequence). Trimming pared 1 base from V and 5 bases from J, leaving 9 bases between. The CDR3 is 13 residues long.

This chain joins TRBV9 and TRBJ1-1, with D unresolved. The CDR3 is 13 residues long. V shed 1 base and J shed 3 bases, with 7 bases lying between them. The germline V gene encodes CDR1 SGDLS and CDR2 YYNGEE. CDR3 nucleotide sequence: TGTGCCAGCAGCGTATACCCGGACACTGAAGCTTTCTTT. Its protein is CASSVYPDTEAFF.